One and the same sample provided the 15 T cell receptor beta chains below, sequenced in a study of kidney transplant recipient with SARS-CoV-2 infection. Each CDR3 protein is one row after TCRdb ran MiXCR on the reads. The data hold about 240,000 distinct CDR3 sequences, with around 26% observed a single time. Material: a blood sample, obtained at baseline and on day 111 from a kidney transplant recipient. The receptors here all came from a young adult male patient who had COVID-19 and was a kidney transplant recipient. Some T cells may have originated in the graft donor.

This chain uses TRBV11-3 with TRBJ1-2, with D uncertain. This CDR3 has 17 residues. Trimming removed 5 bases from V and 4 bases from J, with 23 bases in between. Per germline, CDR1 SGHNT and CDR2 YENEEA. Here the CDR3 reads CASSLCYDLGKTYGYTF. DNA for the CDR3: TGTGCCAGCAGCCTATGCTACGATCTCGGAAAGACCTATGGCTACACCTTC.

As for this clonotype: A single base separates this from a much larger clone, so it may be a read error. The chain links TRBV3-1 to TRBJ2-5; D may be TRBD2 (5 bases). This CDR3 contains 12 residues. Germline V gene data show CDR1 as LGHDT and CDR2 as YNNKEL (reference sequence). CDR3 sequence reads: CASRGLGETQHF. For the CDR3, the DNA is TGTGCCAGCAGGGGCCTGGGAGAGACCCAGCACTTC.

Worth noting for this clonotype: Germline and junction disagree at one end, which may indicate a read error. The genes are TRBV4-3 and TRBJ2-1, with D unresolved. CDR1 is LGHNA, CDR2 YSLEER, per germline. The CDR3 consists of 15 residues. For the CDR3, the DNA is TGCACCAGCAGCCACCTCATCGACGAGTACAATGAGCAGTTCTTC. Translating it yields CTSSHLIDEYNEQFF.

This clonotype occurred many times. The chain employs TRBV5-5 and TRBJ1-2; D is unclear. V gave up 7 bases and J gave up 4 bases, with 23 bases separating them. The CDR3 sequence is 16 residues long. Per the germline V gene, CDR1 is SGHKS and CDR2 is YYEKEE (reference sequence). The CDR3: CASLKDVSRKTYGYTF. The CDR3 DNA reads TGTGCCAGCTTAAAGGATGTCTCGCGAAAGACCTATGGCTACACCTTC.

The chain links TRBV6-5 to TRBJ2-1; 9 bases agree with TRBD2. From germline, CDR1 is MNHEY and CDR2 SVGAGI. J gave up 4 bases and V 7 bases, and 11 bases lay outside the gene matches. The CDR3 loop spans 16 amino acids. The CDR3 bases are TGTGCCAGCACCCTGGGGCTAGCGGGAAAGTACAATGAGCAGTTCTTC. Its protein is CASTLGLAGKYNEQFF.

For this clonotype: This may be a read error, as it is one base from a much larger clone. V is TRBV7-9 and J is TRBJ2-7; D gene ambiguous. Trimming pared 4 bases from V and 3 bases from J, leaving 19 bases between. The germline gives CDR1 SEHNR, CDR2 FQNEAQ (reference sequence). This CDR3 spans 16 amino acids. The CDR3 coding sequence is TGTGCCAGCAGCTCACCTACTGGCGAGAATAACTACGAGCAGTACTTC. It is translated as CASSSPTGENNYEQYF. Looking up the rest from reference TRBV7-9 and TRBJ2-7 gives the full variable domain: DTGVSQNPRHKITKRGQNVTFRCDPISEHNRLYWYRQTLGQGPEFLTYFQNEAQLEKSRLLSDRFSAERPKGSFSTLEIQRTEQGDSAMYLCASSSPTGENNYEQYFGPGTRLTVT.

This clonotype has a single count. A read error may be the cause here, since a much bigger clone is one base away. The chain has TRBV20-1 and TRBJ2-1, with D possibly being TRBD1 (6 bases). The V gene's germline CDR1 is DFQATT and CDR2 SNEGSKA (reference sequence). CDR3 length: 15 amino acids. DNA of the CDR3: TGCAGTGCTGGAGATCCCCAGGGGCTGACAGGTGAGCAGTTCTTC. Translating it yields CSAGDPQGLTGEQFF.

Concerning this clonotype: A clone one base away is much larger, so this may be a read error. This chain links TRBV9 with TRBJ1-4; TRBD1 matches at 8 bases. Trimming took 6 bases from V and 8 from J; bases not matched to a gene: 12. This CDR3 has 15 amino acids. Germline CDR1 reads SGDLS; CDR2 reads YYNGEE. DNA for the CDR3: TGTGCCAGCAACGCACCGGGGACAGGAGGCGAAAAACTGTTTTTT. Residues: CASNAPGTGGEKLFF.

The gene calls are TRBV10-2 and TRBJ2-3; D uncertain. V was cut by 3 bases and J by 6 bases, with 4 bases left in between. Germline CDR1 is WSHSY and CDR2 is SAAADI. The CDR3 is made up of 11 amino acids. The chain's CDR3 is CASSEGDTQYF. The CDR3 DNA is TGCGCCAGCAGTGAAGGGGATACGCAGTATTTT.

Comment on this clonotype: This could be a read error, since a much larger clone is one nucleotide away. V and J are TRBV2 and TRBJ1-6; D not certain. The CDR3 spans 16 residues. Trimming stripped 6 bases from V and 10 bases from J, with 22 bases between. CDR1 is SNHLY, CDR2 FYNNEI, per germline. This chain's CDR3 is CASRKIRAGSTSPLHF. As DNA, the CDR3 is TGTGCCAGCAGGAAGATTAGGGCTGGTTCCACGTCACCCCTCCACTTT.

This clonotype was recorded many times. This chain's CDR3 is CASSQDSSGYNSPLHF. DNA for the CDR3: TGCGCCAGCAGCCAAGATTCGTCGGGTTACAATTCACCCCTCCACTTT. The chain links TRBV4-1 to TRBJ1-6, with unresolved D. Germline V gene sequence: CDR1 MGHRA, CDR2 YSYEKL. The CDR3 extends over 16 amino acids. V lost 0 bases and J lost 7, with 13 bases in between.

As concerns this clonotype: Just one base apart from a much larger clone, this may be a read error. The chain is built from TRBV19 and TRBJ1-5, with D unclear. This CDR3 region has 15 residues. Per germline, CDR1 LNHDA and CDR2 SQIVND (reference sequence). The CDR3, as DNA: TGTGCCAGTAGTAGAGTCAGTGATAGCAATCAGCTCCAGCATTTT. Residues: CASSRVSDSNQLQHF.

This clonotype was counted many times. The chain joins TRBV5-1 to TRBJ2-2; D may correspond to TRBD1 or TRBD2 (5 bases each). Trimming left V 5 bases short and J 4 bases short, with 9 bases between. CDR3 size: 13 residues. The germline gives CDR1 SGHRS, CDR2 YFSETQ. As DNA, the CDR3 is TGCGCCAGCAGTTTTGGGGGCACCGGGGAGCTGTTTTTT. Amino acid sequence: CASSFGGTGELFF. Variable domain in full (rest from reference TRBV5-1 and TRBJ2-2): KAGVTQTPRYLIKTRGQQVTLSCSPISGHRSVSWYQQTPGQGLQFLFEYFSETQRNKGNFPGRFSGRQFSNSRSEMNVSTLELGDSALYLCASSFGGTGELFFGEGSRLTVL.

On this clonotype itself: A much larger clonotype is one base distant, so this may be a read error. V and J are TRBV3-1 and TRBJ1-5, with D unresolved. V was clipped by 5 bases and J by 6 bases, with 23 bases between them. The CDR3 is made up of 17 amino acids. From germline, CDR1 is LGHDT and CDR2 YNNKEL (reference sequence). This CDR3 reads CASSSCSHFWHRQPQHF. In DNA, the CDR3 is TGTGCCAGCAGCTCGTGTTCCCATTTTTGGCATCGTCAGCCCCAGCATTTT.

The chain recombines TRBV21-1 with TRBJ2-3; TRBD2, the table's D call, lacks a check against the DNA. TRBV21-1 is shown as a pseudogene. The CDR3 length is 14 residues. CDR3: CASSFQSGGDTQYF. CDR3 DNA sequence: TGTGCCAGCAGCTTCCAGTCGGGAGGAGATACGCAGTATTTT.